The 18 T cell receptor beta chains listed next were all sequenced from one sample in a study of T cell responses to AZD1222 COVID-19 vaccine (dated by TCRdb to the early 2020s). The library was prepared using the immunoSEQ multiplex PCR assay. The clones in this table, taken by TCRdb from immuneACCESS, are in-frame only. Not every clone is retained; where verified, under half of the shortfall comes from an unresolved V gene, and the cause of the rest is unknown. This sample is represented by roughly 100,000 clones; about 94% of them were singletons. The biggest ten clones account for 4.5% to 5% of the sample. The time point label, as the study defines it: baseline before first vaccination. This material consisted of peripheral blood, taken on day 0 of AZD1222 vaccination. The receptors originated from an adult in good health.

This clone has a single count. This chain connects TRBV5-1 to TRBJ2-7, with 10 bases fitting TRBD2. Germline CDR1 SGHRS, CDR2 YFSETQ. V gave up 0 bases and J gave up 3 bases; unmatched junction bases: 6. The CDR3 is 16 amino acids. The CDR3 nucleotides are TGCGCCAGCAGCTTGGCTAGCGGGAGAGCGGGCTACGAGCAGTACTTC. It specifies CASSLASGRAGYEQYF.

J is TRBJ2-1 and V is TRBV7-8, with D hard to call. Between the trimmed V and J ends, which lost 1 base and 0 bases, there was a span of 10 bases. CDR1 and CDR2 from the germline V gene are SGHVS and FQNEAQ. The length of the CDR3 is 16 residues. The CDR3 is CASSLVPESSYNEQFF. CDR3 nucleotide sequence: TGTGCCAGCAGCTTAGTCCCGGAGAGCTCCTACAATGAGCAGTTCTTC.

This chain uses TRBV10-2 with TRBJ2-1, with TRBD2 matching over 10 bases. Unmatched junction bases numbered 0, after V lost 5 bases and J lost 5 bases. Germline-derived CDR1 and CDR2 are WSHSY and SAAADI. There are 13 residues in the CDR3. Here the CDR3 reads CASSLAGDNEQFF. CDR3 sequence (DNA): TGCGCCAGCAGTCTAGCGGGGGACAATGAGCAGTTCTTC.

The genes are TRBV6-5 and TRBJ1-2, with D perhaps matching TRBD1 (6 bases). V lost 5 bases and J lost 8, with 12 bases in between. The CDR3 is made up of 12 amino acids. The germline V gene has CDR1 MNHEY and CDR2 SVGAGI. CDR3 region: CASSPRGVGYTF. CDR3 in DNA: TGTGCCAGCAGTCCTAGGGGGGTCGGCTACACCTTC.

The V call is TRBV10-3, the J call TRBJ2-3; D call uncertain. CDR3 length equals 13 residues. V lost 3 bases and J lost 6, with 10 bases in between. CDR1 is ENHRY and CDR2 is SYGVKD in the germline V gene. Here the CDR3 reads CAISERSADTQYF. In nucleotides, the CDR3 is TGTGCCATCAGTGAACGGAGCGCCGATACGCAGTATTTT.

The chain combines TRBV7-9 with TRBJ2-7; 11 bases match TRBD2. The CDR3 totals 14 residues. V shed 5 bases, J shed 3 bases, and the junction held 3 bases outside the gene matches. Per germline, CDR1 SEHNR and CDR2 FQNEAQ (reference sequence). CDR3 nucleotides: TGTGCCAGCAGCACTAGCGGGAGTTTCTACGAGCAGTACTTC. Amino acids: CASSTSGSFYEQYF.

The chain joins TRBV28 to TRBJ2-1; unclear D gene. The CDR3 has 11 residues. V was shortened by 5 bases and J by 7 bases, with 6 bases between the two germline ends. Germline CDR1 is MDHEN and CDR2 is SYDVKM. The CDR3 is CASSGLNEQFF. The CDR3 region has the DNA TGTGCCAGCAGTGGTTTGAATGAGCAGTTCTTC.

The chain carries TRBV4-3 and TRBJ2-6; no clear D gene. CDR1 LGHNA and CDR2 YSLEER come from the germline V gene. V shed 5 bases and J shed 0 bases, with 8 bases lying between them. This CDR3 is 15 amino acids long. This CDR3 reads CASSDLSSGANVLTF. The CDR3 DNA is TGCGCCAGCAGCGACCTAAGCTCTGGGGCCAACGTCCTGACTTTC.

In DNA, the CDR3 is TGCGCCAGCAGCCAGGGACCATCGGGCAAACTTTCCTCCTCTGGAAACACCATATATTTT. The encoded protein is CASSQGPSGKLSSSGNTIYF. The V gene is TRBV4-1, the J gene TRBJ1-3, with D possibly matching TRBD1 (5 bases). Trimming removed 3 bases from V and 0 bases from J, with 24 bases in between. CDR1 MGHRA and CDR2 YSYEKL come from the germline V gene. The CDR3 is 20 amino acids.

This clone was seen a few times. V is TRBV7-9 and J is TRBJ2-1; 8 nucleotides align to TRBD2. Germline V gene lookup returns CDR1 SEHNR and CDR2 FQNEAQ (reference sequence). The CDR3 runs to 18 residues. Trimming removed 1 base from V and 5 bases from J; junction bases left unmatched: 13. The CDR3 region has the DNA TGTGCCAGCAGCTTAGGTCTCGTGGCGGGAGGCGGGCACAATGAGCAGTTCTTC. Protein sequence: CASSLGLVAGGGHNEQFF.

V usage is TRBV28 and J usage is TRBJ1-5; unclear D gene. The CDR3 length is 14 residues. CDR1 is MDHEN and CDR2 is SYDVKM in the germline V gene. Between the trimmed V and J ends, which lost 5 bases and 0 bases, there was a span of 8 bases. This CDR3 is CASSQPNSNQPQHF. In DNA form, the CDR3 reads TGTGCCAGCAGTCAACCGAATAGCAATCAGCCCCAGCATTTT. Full variable domain (rest looked up from reference TRBV28 and TRBJ1-5): DVKVTQSSRYLVKRTGEKVFLECVQDMDHENMFWYRQDPGLGLRLIYFSYDVKMKEKGDIPEGYSVSREKKERFSLILESASTNQTSMYLCASSQPNSNQPQHFGDGTRLSIL.

This clone was detected a few times. The chain carries TRBV7-8 and TRBJ2-1; 10 positions match TRBD2. CDR3 size: 16 residues. V lost 4 bases to trimming and J lost 5 bases; unmatched junction nucleotides: 8. Per the germline V gene, CDR1 is SGHVS and CDR2 is FQNEAQ. In nucleotides, the CDR3 is TGTGCCAGCAGCTACAAGACTAGCGGGCTTAACAATGAGCAGTTCTTC. It yields the protein CASSYKTSGLNNEQFF. Full variable domain (outside the CDR3, taken from reference TRBV7-8 and TRBJ2-1): GAGVSQSPRYKVAKRGQDVALRCDPISGHVSLFWYQQALGQGPEFLTYFQNEAQLDKSGLPSDRFFAERPEGSVSTLKIQRTQQEDSAVYLCASSYKTSGLNNEQFFGPGTRLTVL.

The rearrangement links TRBV11-3 to TRBJ2-7; D may be TRBD1 or TRBD2 (5 bases each). Looked up from germline, CDR1 is SGHNT and CDR2 is YENEEA. The V end lost 5 bases, the J end lost 2 bases, and 13 bases lay between the germline ends. The CDR3 extends over 14 amino acids. This chain's CDR3 is CASSPGTGTYEQYF. The CDR3 DNA reads TGTGCCAGCAGCCCCGGGACGGGGACCTACGAGCAGTACTTC. The entire variable domain, with the rest obtained from reference TRBV11-3 and TRBJ2-7, is as follows: EAGVVQSPRYKIIEKKQPVAFWCNPISGHNTLYWYLQNLGQGPELLIRYENEEAVDDSQLPKDRFSAERLKGVDSTLKIQPAELGDSAVYLCASSPGTGTYEQYFGPGTRLTVT.

This chain joins TRBV5-6 and TRBJ1-2, with D possibly TRBD1 on 5 matching bases. There are 16 residues in the CDR3. Germline values: CDR1 SGHDT, CDR2 YYEEEE. V dropped 4 bases and J dropped 2 bases, with 18 bases sitting between them. CDR3 DNA sequence: TGTGCCAGCAGCCCTGCTCGTTTGGGACCGAACTATGGCTACACCTTC. This sequence encodes CASSPARLGPNYGYTF.

V gene TRBV9 combines with J gene TRBJ2-7; the match to TRBD2 covers 11 bases. Germline V CDR1 and CDR2: SGDLS, YYNGEE. This CDR3 spans 14 amino acids. The trim removed 4 bases at V and 5 bases at J, leaving 5 bases unmatched. The CDR3 nucleotides read TGTGCCAGCAGCCATCTAGCGGGAGGTCACGAGCAGTACTTC. This codes for CASSHLAGGHEQYF.

A few counts support this clone. This rearrangement joins TRBV11-3 to TRBJ2-5; 13 nucleotides agree with TRBD2. Germline V gene lookup returns CDR1 SGHNT and CDR2 YENEEA. V lost 5 bases and J lost 5; bases outside the gene matches: 8. The CDR3 is 16 residues long. CDR3 amino acids: CASSAGLAGERETQYF. As DNA, the CDR3 is TGTGCCAGCAGCGCAGGACTAGCGGGAGAGCGGGAGACCCAGTACTTC.

In this sample, this clone turned up once. The V call is TRBV30, the J call TRBJ2-7; TRBD1 agrees at 7 bases. The V gene's germline CDR1 is GTSNPN and CDR2 SVGIG (reference sequence). With 5 bases clipped from V and 0 bases from J, the junction kept 1 base outside the gene matches. The CDR3 consists of 12 residues. CDR3 coding DNA: TGTGCCTGGGGGGACAGCTCCTACGAGCAGTACTTC. Encoded protein: CAWGDSSYEQYF.

This clone occurred once. The chain employs TRBV15 and TRBJ1-5; the D gene is possibly TRBD1 (5 bases). V was shortened by 0 bases and J by 6 bases, with 12 bases between the two germline ends. CDR1 and CDR2 (germline): LNHNV, YYDKDF (reference sequence). This CDR3 has 15 residues. For the CDR3, the DNA is TGTGCCACCAGCAGAGATCTAGGGGACGGTCAGCCCCAGCATTTT. This encodes CATSRDLGDGQPQHF.